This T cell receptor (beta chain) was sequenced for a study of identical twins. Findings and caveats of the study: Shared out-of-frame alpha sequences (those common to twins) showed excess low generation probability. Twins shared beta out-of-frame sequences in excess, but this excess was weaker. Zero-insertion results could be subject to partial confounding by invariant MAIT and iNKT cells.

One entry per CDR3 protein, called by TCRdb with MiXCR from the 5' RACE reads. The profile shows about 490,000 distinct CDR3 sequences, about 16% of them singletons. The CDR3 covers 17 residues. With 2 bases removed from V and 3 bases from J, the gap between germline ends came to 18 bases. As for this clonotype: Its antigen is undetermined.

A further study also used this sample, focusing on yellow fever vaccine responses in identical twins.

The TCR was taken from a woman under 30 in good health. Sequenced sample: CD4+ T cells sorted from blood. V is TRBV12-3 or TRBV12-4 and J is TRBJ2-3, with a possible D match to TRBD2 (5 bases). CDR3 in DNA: TGTGCCAGCAGTTTACAAATCGGAAATTCGGGAACAGATACGCAGTATTTT. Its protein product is CASSLQIGNSGTDTQYF.